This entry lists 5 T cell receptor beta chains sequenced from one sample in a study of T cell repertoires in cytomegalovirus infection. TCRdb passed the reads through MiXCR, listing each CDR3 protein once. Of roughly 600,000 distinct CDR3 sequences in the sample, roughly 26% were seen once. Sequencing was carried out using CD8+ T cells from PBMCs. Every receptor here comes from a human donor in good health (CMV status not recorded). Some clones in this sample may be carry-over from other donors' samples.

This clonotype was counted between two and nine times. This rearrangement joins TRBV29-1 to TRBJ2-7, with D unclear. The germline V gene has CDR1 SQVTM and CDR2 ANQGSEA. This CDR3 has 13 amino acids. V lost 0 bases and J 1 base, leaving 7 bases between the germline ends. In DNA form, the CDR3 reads TGCAGCGTTGAAGATGGGCAGTCCTACGAGCAGTACTTC. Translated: CSVEDGQSYEQYF.

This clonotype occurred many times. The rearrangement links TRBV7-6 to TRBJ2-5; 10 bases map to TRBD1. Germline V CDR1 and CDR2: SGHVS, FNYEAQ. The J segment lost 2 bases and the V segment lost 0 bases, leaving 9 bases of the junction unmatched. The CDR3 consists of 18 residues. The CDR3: CASSLATPGTGVQETQYF. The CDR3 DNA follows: TGTGCCAGCAGCTTAGCAACCCCCGGGACAGGGGTTCAAGAGACCCAGTACTTC.

The CDR3 nucleotides read TGCAGTGCTAGAGATCTCTGGCTAGCGGGGGGGCACAATGAGCAGTTCTTC. Its translation is CSARDLWLAGGHNEQFF. The chain combines TRBV20-1 with TRBJ2-1; the match to TRBD2 covers 12 bases. The V segment lost 0 bases and the J segment 5 bases; nucleotides outside the gene matches: 8. Germline V lookup: CDR1 DFQATT, CDR2 SNEGSKA (reference sequence). The CDR3 consists of 17 residues.

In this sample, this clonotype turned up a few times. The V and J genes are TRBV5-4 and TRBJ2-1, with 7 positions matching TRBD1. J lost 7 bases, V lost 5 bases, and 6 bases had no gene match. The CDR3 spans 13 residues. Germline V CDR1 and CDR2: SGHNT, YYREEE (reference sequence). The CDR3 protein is CASRGTVTNEQFF. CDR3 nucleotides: TGTGCCAGCAGGGGGACAGTAACTAATGAGCAGTTCTTC. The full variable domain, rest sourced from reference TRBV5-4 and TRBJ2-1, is ETGVTQSPTHLIKTRGQQVTLRCSSQSGHNTVSWYQQALGQGPQFIFQYYREEENGRGNFPPRFSGLQFPNYSSELNVNALELDDSALYLCASRGTVTNEQFFGPGTRLTVL.

The CDR3 region is CASSYSGQLLYEQYV. CDR3 in DNA: TGTGCCAGCAGTTACTCGGGACAGCTATTATACGAGCAGTACGTC. The chain joins TRBV6-6 to TRBJ2-7, with TRBD1 matching 7 bases. Germline V gene sequence: CDR1 MNHNY, CDR2 SVGAGI (reference sequence). V was pared by 0 bases and J by 4 bases, with 6 bases of the junction left unmatched. The CDR3 has 15 amino acids.